This T cell receptor beta chain was identified in a study of OX40 agonist ivuxolimab in advanced cancers. Whole-study context: Enrolled patients in dose escalation had cancers that were hepatocellular carcinoma, melanoma, renal cell or head and neck cancer. Past anti-PD-1, anti-PD-L1 or anti-CTLA-4 therapy was accepted, and approximately 40% had received some. Whole-study findings and limits: CD8+ T cells were the subset that, on average, had more expanded clones than CD4+.

This table comes from immunoSEQ multiplex PCR, and its TCRdb copy is limited to in-frame clones, with some not included. The data show some 83,000 clones, just over 85% seen once. Worth noting for this clone: Its target is unknown.

The origin of this receptor is an adult with an advanced solid tumor such as melanoma, head and neck, liver or kidney cancer. The input for sequencing was CD4+ or CD8+ T cells sorted from blood, taken in a trial of the OX40 agonist ivuxolimab.

The CDR3 loop is CASRGLVAFYEQYF. The DNA of the CDR3 is TGTGCCAGCAGGGGACTAGTAGCGTTTTACGAGCAGTACTTC. The chain recombines TRBV27 with TRBJ2-7; TRBD2 matches 8 bases. After removal of 6 bases from V and 4 bases from J, the junction contained 8 bases not matched to a gene. CDR1 and CDR2 (germline): MNHEY, SMNVEV (reference sequence). The CDR3 runs to 14 residues.